This TCR beta chain was sequenced for a study of CD8+CD57+ T cells in acquired aplastic anemia. Study context: The study obtained an average of about 3.1 ug of DNA from sorted CD4+ and CD8+ cells.

The ends lost 2 bases at V and 3 bases at J; junction bases unmatched: 5. CDR3 length: 15 amino acids. Germline V gives CDR1 SGHAT, CDR2 FQDESV (reference sequence). TCR beta VDJ combinations and CDR3 sequences were profiled from genomic DNA. From the reads, TCRdb called clonotypes with MiXCR, one entry per CDR3 protein. This table has over 150,000 distinct CDR3 sequences, less than 60% appearing once. A word on this clonotype: Its antigen is not identified.

Study-wide results and limits: Between the patient and control groups, CD8+ Simpson's diversity did not differ significantly.

CD8+CD57+ cell expansion, shown by flow cytometry, had occurred in the patients selected for sequencing. The chain couples TRBV11-1 to TRBJ1-1; TRBD1 aligns across 8 bases. The clonotype was recovered from a human donor with aplastic anemia. Specimen: sorted CD4+, CD8+, or CD8+CD57+ T cells (not recorded which) from PBMCs. CDR3: CASSLPTGGYTEAFF. In DNA form, the CDR3 reads TGTGCCAGCAGCTTACCCACAGGGGGGTACACTGAAGCTTTCTTT.